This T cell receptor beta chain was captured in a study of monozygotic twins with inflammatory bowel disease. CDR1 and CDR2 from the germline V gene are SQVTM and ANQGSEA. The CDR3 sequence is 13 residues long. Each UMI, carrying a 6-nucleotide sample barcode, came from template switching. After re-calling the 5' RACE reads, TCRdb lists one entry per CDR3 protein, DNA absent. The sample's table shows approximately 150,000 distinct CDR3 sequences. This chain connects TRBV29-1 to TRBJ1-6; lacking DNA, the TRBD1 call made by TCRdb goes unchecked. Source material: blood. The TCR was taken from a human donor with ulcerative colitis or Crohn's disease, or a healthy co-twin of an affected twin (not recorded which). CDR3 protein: CSVADRGGSPLHF. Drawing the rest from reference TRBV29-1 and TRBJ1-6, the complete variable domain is SAVISQKPSRDICQRGTSLTIQCQVDSQVTMMFWYRQQPGQSLTLIATANQGSEATYESGFVIDKFPISRPNLTFSTLTVSNMSPEDSSIYLCSVADRGGSPLHFGNGTRLTVT.